The 2 T cell receptor beta chains reported below all come from one sample, sequenced in a study of T cells in localized non-small cell lung cancer. The table came from immunoSEQ multiplex PCR; TCRdb's copy has only in-frame clones and leaves some out. The sample records under 2,000 clones, approximately 36% being singletons. The source material was normal lung tissue next to the tumor, sampled before any cancer treatment. The receptors originated from a female donor over 55 with stage II squamous cell lung carcinoma.

The rearrangement links TRBV9 to TRBJ1-1; the match to TRBD1 covers 7 bases. The V and J ends lost 0 bases and 5 bases, in that order; junction bases with no gene match: 10. CDR3 length equals 16 residues. Germline V gene lookup returns CDR1 SGDLS and CDR2 YYNGEE. The DNA of the CDR3 is TGTGCCAGCAGCGTAGGCAGTGGCAGGGGGGAGACTGAAGCTTTCTTT. Its protein is CASSVGSGRGETEAFF.

The chain is built from TRBV30 and TRBJ2-3; a possible D gene is TRBD1 (6 bases). Trimming removed 0 bases from V and 7 bases from J, with 8 bases in between. The CDR3 covers 12 residues. Germline lookup yields CDR1 GTSNPN and CDR2 SVGIG (reference sequence). CDR3 amino acids: CAWSVQGYTQYF. The CDR3 nucleotides read TGTGCCTGGAGTGTACAGGGTTATACGCAGTATTTT.